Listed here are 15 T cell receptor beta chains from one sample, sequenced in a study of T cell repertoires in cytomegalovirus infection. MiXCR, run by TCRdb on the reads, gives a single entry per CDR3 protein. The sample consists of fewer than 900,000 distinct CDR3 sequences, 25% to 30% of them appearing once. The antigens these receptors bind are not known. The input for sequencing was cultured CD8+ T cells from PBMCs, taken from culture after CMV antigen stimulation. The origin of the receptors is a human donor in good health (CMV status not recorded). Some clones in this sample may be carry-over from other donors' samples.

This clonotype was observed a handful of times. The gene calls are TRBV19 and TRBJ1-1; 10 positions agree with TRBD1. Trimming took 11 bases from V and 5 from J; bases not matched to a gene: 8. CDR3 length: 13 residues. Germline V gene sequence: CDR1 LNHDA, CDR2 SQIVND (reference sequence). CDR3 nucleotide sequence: TGTGCCTCTTGGGACAGGGGAAGGACTGAAGCTTTCTTT. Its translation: CASWDRGRTEAFF.

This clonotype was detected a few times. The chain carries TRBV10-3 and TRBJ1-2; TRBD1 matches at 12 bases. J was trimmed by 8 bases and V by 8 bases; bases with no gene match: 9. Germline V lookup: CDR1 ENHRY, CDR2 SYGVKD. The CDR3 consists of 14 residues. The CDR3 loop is CAIGPGTGGRGYTF. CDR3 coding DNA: TGTGCCATCGGGCCCGGGACAGGGGGCAGGGGCTACACCTTC.

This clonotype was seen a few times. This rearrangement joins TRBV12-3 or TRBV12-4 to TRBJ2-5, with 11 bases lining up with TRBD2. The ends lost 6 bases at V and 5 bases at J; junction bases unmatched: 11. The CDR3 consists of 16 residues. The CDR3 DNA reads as TGTGCCAGCAGCTCTCTTAGCGGGGGGGCCAGGGAGACCCAGTACTTC. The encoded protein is CASSSLSGGARETQYF.

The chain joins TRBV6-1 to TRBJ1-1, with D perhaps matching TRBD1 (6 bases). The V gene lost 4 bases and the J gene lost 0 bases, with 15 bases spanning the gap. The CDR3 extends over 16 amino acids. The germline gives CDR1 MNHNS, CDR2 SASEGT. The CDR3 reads CASSGDRRPMNTEAFF. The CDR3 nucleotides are TGTGCCAGCAGTGGTGACAGGCGGCCGATGAACACTGAAGCTTTCTTT.

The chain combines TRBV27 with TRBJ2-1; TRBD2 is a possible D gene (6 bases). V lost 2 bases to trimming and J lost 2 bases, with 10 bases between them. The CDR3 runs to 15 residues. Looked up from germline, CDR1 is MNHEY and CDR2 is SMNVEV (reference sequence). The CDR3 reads CASSLGGFAYNEQFF. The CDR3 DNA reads TGTGCCAGCAGTTTAGGGGGGTTCGCCTACAATGAGCAGTTCTTC.

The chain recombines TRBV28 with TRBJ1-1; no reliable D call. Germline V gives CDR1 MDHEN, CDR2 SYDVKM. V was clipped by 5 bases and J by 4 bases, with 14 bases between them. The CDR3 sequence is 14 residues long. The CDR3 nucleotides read TGTGCCAGCAGTCCCCAGATGGGAATCACTGAAGCTTTCTTT. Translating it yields CASSPQMGITEAFF. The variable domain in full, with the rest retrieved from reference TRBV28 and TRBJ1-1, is DVKVTQSSRYLVKRTGEKVFLECVQDMDHENMFWYRQDPGLGLRLIYFSYDVKMKEKGDIPEGYSVSREKKERFSLILESASTNQTSMYLCASSPQMGITEAFFGQGTRLTVV.

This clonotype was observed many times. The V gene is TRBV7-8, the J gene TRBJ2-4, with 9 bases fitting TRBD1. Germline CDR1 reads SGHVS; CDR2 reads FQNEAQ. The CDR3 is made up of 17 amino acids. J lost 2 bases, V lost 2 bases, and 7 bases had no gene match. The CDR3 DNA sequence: TGTGCCAGCAGCTTACCCGGACAGGGGTTGACCAAAAACATTCAGTACTTC. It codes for CASSLPGQGLTKNIQYF.

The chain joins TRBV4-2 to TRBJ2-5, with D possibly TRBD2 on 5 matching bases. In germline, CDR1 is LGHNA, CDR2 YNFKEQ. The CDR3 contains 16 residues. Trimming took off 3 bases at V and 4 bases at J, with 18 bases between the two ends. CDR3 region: CASSHCGFICGETQYF. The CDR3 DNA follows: TGTGCCAGCAGCCATTGCGGGTTTATCTGTGGAGAGACCCAGTACTTC.

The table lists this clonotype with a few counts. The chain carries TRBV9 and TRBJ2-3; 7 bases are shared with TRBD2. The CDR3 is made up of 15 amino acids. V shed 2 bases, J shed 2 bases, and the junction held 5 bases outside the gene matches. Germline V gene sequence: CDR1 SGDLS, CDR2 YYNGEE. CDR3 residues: CASSVGTTATDTQYF. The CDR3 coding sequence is TGTGCCAGCAGCGTGGGGACTACCGCCACAGATACGCAGTATTTT.

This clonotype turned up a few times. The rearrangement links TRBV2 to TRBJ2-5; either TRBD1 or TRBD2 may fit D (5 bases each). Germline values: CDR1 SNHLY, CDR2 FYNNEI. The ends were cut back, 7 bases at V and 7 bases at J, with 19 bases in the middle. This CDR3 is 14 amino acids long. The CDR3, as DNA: TGTGCCAGCATTCCACCCAAACGGGACGGGACCCAGTACTTC. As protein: CASIPPKRDGTQYF.

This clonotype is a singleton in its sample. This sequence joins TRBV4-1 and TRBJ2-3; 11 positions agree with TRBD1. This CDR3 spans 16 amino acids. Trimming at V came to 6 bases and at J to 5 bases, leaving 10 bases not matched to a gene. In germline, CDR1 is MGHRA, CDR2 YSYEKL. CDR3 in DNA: TGCGCCAGCAGGCCGGCGGGGACAGGGGGGATAGATACGCAGTATTTT. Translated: CASRPAGTGGIDTQYF.

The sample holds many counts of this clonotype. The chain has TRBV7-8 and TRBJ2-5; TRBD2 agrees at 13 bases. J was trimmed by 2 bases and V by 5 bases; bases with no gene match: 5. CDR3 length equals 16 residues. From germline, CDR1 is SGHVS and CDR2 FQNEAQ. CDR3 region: CASSNGLAGAQETQYF. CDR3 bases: TGTGCCAGCAGCAACGGACTAGCGGGGGCACAAGAGACCCAGTACTTC.

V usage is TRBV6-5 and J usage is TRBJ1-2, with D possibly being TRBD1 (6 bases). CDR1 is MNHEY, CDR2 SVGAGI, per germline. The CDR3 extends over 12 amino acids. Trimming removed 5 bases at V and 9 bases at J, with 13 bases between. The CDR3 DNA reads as TGTGCCAGCAGTCCCTCGGGGGGGCGCTACACCTTC. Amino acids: CASSPSGGRYTF.

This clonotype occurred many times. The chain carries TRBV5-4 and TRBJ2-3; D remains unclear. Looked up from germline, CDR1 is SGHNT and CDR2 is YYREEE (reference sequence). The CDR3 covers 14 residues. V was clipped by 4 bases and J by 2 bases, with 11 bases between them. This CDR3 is CASSGQSLTDTQYF. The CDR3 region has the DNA TGTGCCAGCAGCGGCCAGTCACTCACAGATACGCAGTATTTT.

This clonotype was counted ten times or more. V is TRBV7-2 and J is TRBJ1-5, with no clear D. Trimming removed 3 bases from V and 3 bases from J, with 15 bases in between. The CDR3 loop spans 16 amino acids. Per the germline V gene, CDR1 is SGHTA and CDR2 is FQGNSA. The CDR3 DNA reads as TGTGCCAGCAGCTTCTCAGCATCTAAAATCAATCAGCCCCAGCATTTT. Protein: CASSFSASKINQPQHF.